Listed here are 25 T cell receptor beta chains from one sample, sequenced in a study of Ad26.COV2.S vaccination and SARS-CoV-2 variants. The treatment is: approximately 18 received Ad26.COV2.S at low or high dose, single or two shots; roughly five received placebo; per-sample allocation not given. Samples came from day 63 after the first vaccine or placebo injection. Sequenced by immunoSEQ multiplex PCR; TCRdb stores in-frame clones only, minus some. The profile shows 250,000 to 300,000 clones, about 89% of them singletons. This material consisted of peripheral blood, taken in a trial of Ad26.COV2.S vaccine versus placebo. These receptors were taken from a person between 18 and 60 years old who received the Ad26.COV2.S COVID-19 vaccine or a placebo.

Only one count was recorded for this clone. The chain recombines TRBV28 with TRBJ1-2; no definite D call. Trimming removed 6 bases at V and 4 bases at J, with 9 bases between. The germline V gene encodes CDR1 MDHEN and CDR2 SYDVKM. The CDR3 extends over 12 amino acids. CDR3 DNA: TGTGCCAGCAGCCCTAACACCTATGGCTACACCTTC. Amino acids: CASSPNTYGYTF.

Only a few counts were recorded for this clone. This chain uses TRBV2 with TRBJ1-4; D unresolved. This CDR3 has 19 amino acids. Germline CDR1 SNHLY, CDR2 FYNNEI. V lost 6 bases to trimming and J lost 2 bases, with 25 bases between them. The CDR3 here is CASRSGLGKWATTNEKLFF. CDR3 DNA: TGTGCCAGCAGAAGCGGGCTGGGTAAATGGGCAACGACTAATGAAAAACTGTTTTTT.

The chain has TRBV5-4 and TRBJ2-3, with 16 bases fitting TRBD2. The V gene end was trimmed by 4 bases and the J gene end by 5 bases; junction bases not matched to a gene: 4. The CDR3 contains 16 residues. Germline CDR1 SGHNT, CDR2 YYREEE (reference sequence). Here the CDR3 reads CASSLGLAGGQDTQYF. DNA for the CDR3: TGTGCCAGCAGCCTGGGACTAGCGGGGGGGCAAGATACGCAGTATTTT.

The chain employs TRBV5-6 and TRBJ1-6, with D tentatively TRBD1 (5 bases). Trimming shortened V by 1 base and J by 10 bases, and 15 bases separated the two germline ends. The germline CDR1 and CDR2 sequences are SGHDT and YYEEEE. The CDR3 runs to 15 residues. The CDR3 loop is CASSLWGIFASPLHF. CDR3 sequence (DNA): TGTGCCAGCAGCTTGTGGGGCATCTTTGCCTCACCCCTCCACTTT. Full variable domain (rest looked up from reference TRBV5-6 and TRBJ1-6): DAGVTQSPTHLIKTRGQQVTLRCSPKSGHDTVSWYQQALGQGPQFIFQYYEEEERQRGNFPDRFSGHQFPNYSSELNVNALLLGDSALYLCASSLWGIFASPLHFGNGTRLTVT.

This clone was counted ten times or more. This chain joins TRBV5-1 and TRBJ2-1; 9 bases fit TRBD2. Trimming took 3 bases from V and 5 from J; bases not matched to a gene: 6. Germline V gene data show CDR1 as SGHRS and CDR2 as YFSETQ. The CDR3 spans 15 residues. The CDR3 coding sequence is TGCGCCAGCAGCTGGGCGGGAGGGTTGCACAATGAGCAGTTCTTC. It translates to CASSWAGGLHNEQFF.

The chain links TRBV3-1 (or the pseudogene TRBV3-2) to TRBJ2-2; 10 bases fit TRBD1. The CDR3 has 17 residues. Germline values: CDR1 LGHDT, CDR2 YNNKEL (reference sequence). With V trimmed by 0 bases and J by 8 bases, 9 bases remained unmatched. The CDR3 DNA follows: TGTGCCAGCAGCCAAGATTTGGGACAGGGGTCCTCTGGGGAGCTGTTTTTT. It encodes CASSQDLGQGSSGELFF.

This chain joins TRBV18 and TRBJ1-5; D gene unclear. The germline V and J ends were trimmed by 3 bases and 7 bases, with 19 bases remaining between them. This CDR3 is built from 16 residues. Germline V gene sequence: CDR1 KGHSH, CDR2 LQKENI. Here the CDR3 reads CASSPKADMNPQPQHF. In DNA, the CDR3 is TGTGCCAGCTCACCTAAGGCAGATATGAATCCGCAGCCCCAGCATTTT. The full variable domain, rest sourced from reference TRBV18 and TRBJ1-5, is NAGVMQNPRHLVRRRGQEARLRCSPMKGHSHVYWYRQLPEEGLKFMVYLQKENIIDESGMPKERFSAEFPKEGPSILRIQQVVRGDSAAYFCASSPKADMNPQPQHFGDGTRLSIL.

About this clone: The identical CDR3 is also encoded by other nucleotide sequences in the sample. The CDR3 nucleotides are TGCGCCAGCAGCTTGGAGGGATCCGGAAACACCATATATTTT. Encoded protein: CASSLEGSGNTIYF. This sequence joins TRBV5-1 and TRBJ1-3; D gene uncertain. V shed 0 bases and J shed 4 bases, with 8 bases lying between them. Germline CDR1 is SGHRS and CDR2 is YFSETQ. There are 14 residues in the CDR3.

The chain is built from TRBV16 and TRBJ2-7; the D is unclear. CDR1 KGHSY and CDR2 FQNENV come from the germline V gene. The V gene lost 1 base and the J gene lost 3 bases, with 7 bases spanning the gap. The CDR3 runs to 13 residues. CDR3 coding DNA: TGTGCCAGCAGCCAATTGTCGGGCTACGAGCAGTACTTC. It codes for CASSQLSGYEQYF.

This clone is a singleton in its sample. The gene calls are TRBV3-1 (or the pseudogene TRBV3-2) and TRBJ2-1; 9 bases fit TRBD2. The CDR3 is 16 amino acids. V lost 0 bases and J lost 8; bases outside the gene matches: 8. The germline CDR1 and CDR2 sequences are LGHDT and YNNKEL (reference sequence). The chain's CDR3 is CASSQDGGGAFDEQFF. DNA for the CDR3: TGTGCCAGCAGCCAAGACGGCGGGGGGGCCTTTGATGAGCAGTTCTTC.

CDR3 residues: CASSQSGVETQYF. The CDR3, as DNA: TGTGCCAGCAGTCAGTCGGGGGTAGAGACCCAGTACTTC. The chain is built from TRBV28 and TRBJ2-5; D possibly corresponds to TRBD2 (6 bases). The CDR3 contains 13 residues. Germline CDR1 reads MDHEN; CDR2 reads SYDVKM. Trimming left V 5 bases short and J 4 bases short, with 11 bases between.

This clone is a singleton in its sample. The V and J genes are TRBV30 and TRBJ2-2; 7 bases align to TRBD1. The germline CDR1 and CDR2 sequences are GTSNPN and SVGIG (reference sequence). Trimming took 4 bases from V and 6 from J; bases not matched to a gene: 8. The CDR3 loop spans 14 amino acids. CDR3 sequence: CAWTDRAVAGELFF. The CDR3 nucleotides are TGTGCCTGGACTGACAGGGCGGTCGCCGGGGAGCTGTTTTTT.

The chain has TRBV11-2 and TRBJ2-5; 9 positions agree with TRBD1. Looked up from germline, CDR1 is SGHAT and CDR2 is FQNNGV. V gave up 6 bases and J gave up 1 base; unmatched junction bases: 6. The CDR3 spans 15 residues. CDR3 sequence reads: CASRTPGQGQETQYF. In nucleotides, the CDR3 is TGTGCCAGCAGGACTCCGGGACAGGGCCAAGAGACCCAGTACTTC. The full variable domain, completed using reference TRBV11-2 and TRBJ2-5, is EAGVAQSPRYKIIEKRQSVAFWCNPISGHATLYWYQQILGQGPKLLIQFQNNGVVDDSQLPKDRFSAERLKGVDSTLKIQPAKLEDSAVYLCASRTPGQGQETQYFGPGTRLLVL.

The chain recombines TRBV7-2 with TRBJ2-7, with TRBD1 matching over 7 bases. V shed 8 bases, J shed 5 bases, and the junction held 12 bases outside the gene matches. Germline CDR1 and CDR2: SGHTA and FQGNSA. The CDR3 sequence is 14 residues long. CDR3 bases: TGTGCCAGCGCACCCCTTAACAGGGGCAACGAGCAGTACTTC. It encodes CASAPLNRGNEQYF.

The chain has TRBV15 and TRBJ1-6; D is unclear. The CDR3 extends over 16 amino acids. From germline, CDR1 is LNHNV and CDR2 YYDKDF (reference sequence). The V gene lost 0 bases and the J gene lost 8 bases, with 14 bases spanning the gap. CDR3 nucleotide sequence: TGTGCCACCAGCAGAGATCCCGCAGCCGTGGATTCACCCCTCCACTTT. Protein sequence: CATSRDPAAVDSPLHF.

This clone was recorded a few times. The V gene is TRBV7-2, the J gene TRBJ1-3, with a tentative D call TRBD1 (5 bases). The V gene's germline CDR1 is SGHTA and CDR2 FQGNSA. V was shortened by 6 bases and J by 0 bases, with 12 bases between the two germline ends. This CDR3 is 15 amino acids long. The CDR3 here is CASRRDSFSGNTIYF. In DNA, the CDR3 is TGTGCCAGCAGACGAGACAGTTTCTCTGGAAACACCATATATTTT.

This clone was counted only a few times. This rearrangement joins TRBV20-1 to TRBJ1-4, with D perhaps matching TRBD1 (5 bases). Per germline, CDR1 DFQATT and CDR2 SNEGSKA (reference sequence). Trimming removed 6 bases from V and 8 bases from J, with 10 bases in between. This CDR3 is built from 11 residues. As DNA, the CDR3 is TGCAGTGCCGAAAGGGGCGAAAAACTGTTTTTT. Amino acid sequence: CSAERGEKLFF.

The table lists this clone with a few counts. The CDR3 sequence: CASSLEQETQYF. CDR3 nucleotides: TGTGCCAGCAGCCTCGAACAAGAGACCCAGTACTTC. The chain links TRBV2 to TRBJ2-5, with D hard to call. Germline V gene sequence: CDR1 SNHLY, CDR2 FYNNEI. The V and J ends lost 6 bases and 2 bases respectively, with 7 bases between them. The CDR3 is 12 amino acids.

This clone was detected only once. This chain uses TRBV28 with TRBJ2-7, with a possible D match to TRBD2 (6 bases). Looked up from germline, CDR1 is MDHEN and CDR2 is SYDVKM. CDR3 length: 12 amino acids. Trimming left V 6 bases short and J 4 bases short, with 10 bases between. In DNA, the CDR3 is TGTGCCAGCAGAGTAGGAGGGTACGAGCAGTACTTC. This gives the protein CASRVGGYEQYF.

The chain uses TRBV7-9 and TRBJ1-2, with D possibly being TRBD1 (6 bases). Germline V CDR1 and CDR2: SEHNR, FQNEAQ (reference sequence). V shed 4 bases and J shed 2 bases, with 23 bases lying between them. The CDR3 is 18 residues long. CDR3: CASSSEGGKATRNYGYTF. The CDR3 DNA follows: TGTGCCAGCAGCTCCGAGGGGGGGAAGGCCACCCGAAACTATGGCTACACCTTC. The entire variable domain, with the rest obtained from reference TRBV7-9 and TRBJ1-2, is as follows: DTGVSQNPRHKITKRGQNVTFRCDPISEHNRLYWYRQTLGQGPEFLTYFQNEAQLEKSRLLSDRFSAERPKGSFSTLEIQRTEQGDSAMYLCASSSEGGKATRNYGYTFGSGTRLTVV.

The chain has TRBV19 and TRBJ2-7; 7 nucleotides align to TRBD1. The J segment lost 7 bases and the V segment lost 7 bases, leaving 16 bases of the junction unmatched. This CDR3 has 15 amino acids. Germline assignment: CDR1 LNHDA and CDR2 SQIVND (reference sequence). The CDR3 nucleotides are TGTGCCAGTAAGAAAGTCGGGACAGAATTAACGGAGCAGTACTTC. Translated, it gives CASKKVGTELTEQYF.

V is TRBV14 and J is TRBJ2-4; possible D gene TRBD1, 6 bases. The germline V gene encodes CDR1 SGHDN and CDR2 FVKESK. Trimming cost V 4 bases and J 3 bases, with 25 bases left between them. The CDR3 is made up of 19 amino acids. In nucleotides, the CDR3 is TGTGCCAGCAGCCCCTTAGGAACAGGGCCTTCATTGGACAAAAACATTCAGTACTTC. Translating it yields CASSPLGTGPSLDKNIQYF.

This clone is a singleton in its sample. This rearrangement joins TRBV7-9 to TRBJ2-5; 7 bases are shared with TRBD2. The CDR3 contains 14 residues. V lost 1 base, J lost 5 bases, and 4 bases stayed unmatched. Germline loops: CDR1 SEHNR, CDR2 FQNEAQ (reference sequence). The CDR3 bases are TGTGCCAGCAGCTTAGTGGGAGGGACGGAGACCCAGTACTTC. It translates to CASSLVGGTETQYF.

This clone was seen a handful of times. This chain joins TRBV19 and TRBJ2-7; 7 nucleotides match TRBD1. Losses at the gene ends were 5 bases for V and 3 bases for J; bases not matched to a gene: 10. CDR1 is LNHDA and CDR2 is SQIVND in the germline V gene (reference sequence). The CDR3 has 15 amino acids. The CDR3 protein is CASSHGRPGGYEQYF. CDR3 bases: TGTGCCAGTAGTCACGGACGGCCAGGGGGCTACGAGCAGTACTTC.

The genes are TRBV30 and TRBJ1-5; the D is unclear. The CDR3 consists of 13 residues. Trimming removed 0 bases at V and 4 bases at J, with 7 bases between. Germline values: CDR1 GTSNPN, CDR2 SVGIG (reference sequence). CDR3 nucleotide sequence: TGTGCCTGGAGTGTACTGTCTAATCAGCCCCAGCATTTT. Translated: CAWSVLSNQPQHF.